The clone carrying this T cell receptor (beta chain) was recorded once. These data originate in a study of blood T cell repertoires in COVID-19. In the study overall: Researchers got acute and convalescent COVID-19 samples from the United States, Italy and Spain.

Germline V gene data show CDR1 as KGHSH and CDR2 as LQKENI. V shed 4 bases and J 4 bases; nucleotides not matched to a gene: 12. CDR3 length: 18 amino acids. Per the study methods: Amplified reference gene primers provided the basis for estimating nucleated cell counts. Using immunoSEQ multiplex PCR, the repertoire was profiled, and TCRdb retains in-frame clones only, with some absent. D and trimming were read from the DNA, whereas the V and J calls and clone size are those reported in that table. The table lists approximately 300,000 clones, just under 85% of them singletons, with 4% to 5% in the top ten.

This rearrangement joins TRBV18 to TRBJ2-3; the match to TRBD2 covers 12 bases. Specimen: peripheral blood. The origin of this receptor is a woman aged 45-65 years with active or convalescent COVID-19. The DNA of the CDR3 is TGTGCCAGCTCACTCCACCGGACTAGCGGGATGCTTGCAGATACGCAGTATTTT. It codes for CASSLHRTSGMLADTQYF. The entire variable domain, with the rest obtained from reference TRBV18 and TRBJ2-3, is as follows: NAGVMQNPRHLVRRRGQEARLRCSPMKGHSHVYWYRQLPEEGLKFMVYLQKENIIDESGMPKERFSAEFPKEGPSILRIQQVVRGDSAAYFCASSLHRTSGMLADTQYFGPGTRLTVL.